The 31 T cell receptor beta chains below were found in one sample sequenced in a study of T-cell memory formation after mild COVID-19. TCRdb called the 5' RACE reads again in MiXCR, with one record for every CDR3 protein. This sample has about 610,000 distinct CDR3 sequences; roughly 17% occur once, and the top ten carry roughly 7.7%. Sequencing input: PBMCs or a T cell subset sorted from them (not recorded which). The source of these receptors is an adult woman who had mild COVID-19 (a few samples of this study predate the infection). Cell type and time point are not known.

Many counts were recorded for this clonotype. The genes are TRBV29-1 and TRBJ1-1, with TRBD1 identical over 7 bases. V gave up 5 bases and J gave up 5 bases; unmatched junction bases: 5. CDR1 and CDR2 (germline): SQVTM, ANQGSEA. The CDR3 extends over 12 amino acids. CDR3 bases: TGCAGCGTTCTTCCAGGGGGTACTGAAGCTTTCTTT. This gives the protein CSVLPGGTEAFF.

This clonotype was recorded at least ten times. The rearrangement uses TRBV20-1 and TRBJ2-7; TRBD2 matches at 12 bases. Germline trimming cut 0 bases from V and 2 bases from J; bases unmatched to any gene: 2. The CDR3 runs to 15 residues. CDR1 and CDR2 from the germline V gene are DFQATT and SNEGSKA (reference sequence). CDR3 protein: CSARELAGGAYEQYF. The DNA of the CDR3 is TGCAGTGCTAGAGAACTAGCGGGGGGAGCCTACGAGCAGTACTTC.

The chain recombines TRBV5-6 with TRBJ2-1, with TRBD2 identical over 10 bases. CDR1 and CDR2 (germline): SGHDT, YYEEEE. This CDR3 is 15 amino acids long. After removal of 4 bases from V and 10 bases from J, the junction contained 11 bases not matched to a gene. The DNA for the CDR3 is TGTGCCAGCAGCCCCAGGGTAGCGGGGGGAGTAGAGCAGTTCTTC. It yields the protein CASSPRVAGGVEQFF.

V is TRBV30 and J is TRBJ1-1; TRBD1 aligns across 8 bases. Germline CDR1 GTSNPN, CDR2 SVGIG (reference sequence). V lost 0 bases to trimming and J lost 0 bases; unmatched junction nucleotides: 3. The CDR3 is made up of 15 amino acids. The CDR3 region is CAWSVRGQVNTEAFF. The CDR3 DNA reads TGTGCCTGGAGTGTTCGGGGACAGGTGAACACTGAAGCTTTCTTT.

The chain's CDR3 is CASSQAGAAYNEQFF. The CDR3 DNA follows: TGTGCCAGCAGCCAAGCGGGAGCGGCTTACAATGAGCAGTTCTTC. The chain has TRBV14 and TRBJ2-1; the D gene is possibly TRBD2 (6 bases). From germline, CDR1 is SGHDN and CDR2 FVKESK. V was trimmed by 1 base and J by 4 bases, leaving 11 bases between them. CDR3 length: 15 residues.

This clonotype was detected only a few times. Here the CDR3 DNA reads TGTGCCAGCCAGGGACAGGGCCATCAGCCCCAGCATTTT. It yields the protein CASQGQGHQPQHF. The chain is built from TRBV12-3 or TRBV12-4 and TRBJ1-5, with 9 bases lining up with TRBD1. This CDR3 is 13 amino acids long. V shed 8 bases, J shed 5 bases, and the junction held 4 bases outside the gene matches.

This rearrangement joins TRBV20-1 to TRBJ1-5; 10 nucleotides align to TRBD1. V was pared by 0 bases and J by 4 bases, with 6 bases of the junction left unmatched. Germline loops: CDR1 DFQATT, CDR2 SNEGSKA (reference sequence). This CDR3 is 16 amino acids long. The CDR3 region is CSARDPGQGRNQPQHF. The CDR3 DNA reads TGCAGTGCTAGAGATCCGGGACAGGGGCGGAATCAGCCCCAGCATTTT.

This clonotype was detected only a few times. V is TRBV18 and J is TRBJ1-1; no reliable D call. Germline loops: CDR1 KGHSH, CDR2 LQKENI. This CDR3 region has 14 residues. With 2 bases removed from V and 3 bases from J, the gap between germline ends came to 10 bases. CDR3 protein: CASSPDLPDTEAFF. The DNA of the CDR3 is TGTGCCAGCTCACCAGACCTTCCGGACACTGAAGCTTTCTTT.

CDR3 sequence: CASSPQGGQGGGYTF. In DNA form, the CDR3 reads TGTGCCAGCAGCCCCCAAGGGGGACAGGGAGGCGGCTACACCTTC. The chain recombines TRBV7-3 with TRBJ1-2; the match to TRBD1 covers 9 bases. The CDR3 extends over 15 amino acids. J lost 8 bases, V lost 5 bases, and 12 bases had no gene match. The germline V gene encodes CDR1 SGHTA and CDR2 FQGTGA.

This clonotype showed up many times. The V gene is TRBV5-6, the J gene TRBJ1-1, with unresolved D. Looked up from germline, CDR1 is SGHDT and CDR2 is YYEEEE. V lost 0 bases and J lost 0, with 9 bases in between. This CDR3 has 15 residues. As DNA, the CDR3 is TGTGCCAGCAGCTTGGATCGGGGAATGAACACTGAAGCTTTCTTT. The encoded protein is CASSLDRGMNTEAFF.

For the CDR3, the DNA is TGTGCCAGCAGTCGCCTTTCCGGGAGGACGGGTGGAAACACCATATATTTT. Translating it yields CASSRLSGRTGGNTIYF. The rearrangement uses TRBV12-3 or TRBV12-4 and TRBJ1-3; D not certain. Trimming removed 5 bases from V and 3 bases from J, with 20 bases in between. This CDR3 has 17 residues.

This sequence joins TRBV7-2 and TRBJ1-5, with 7 bases lining up with TRBD1. V was pared by 2 bases and J by 4 bases, with 11 bases of the junction left unmatched. CDR1 and CDR2 (germline): SGHTA, FQGNSA. The length of the CDR3 is 17 residues. CDR3 DNA: TGTGCCAGCAGCTTACTTATCTCGGGACAGCTTAATCAGCCCCAGCATTTT. Amino acids: CASSLLISGQLNQPQHF.

This chain links TRBV5-1 with TRBJ1-4; perhaps TRBD1 as D (5 bases). Germline V gene data show CDR1 as SGHRS and CDR2 as YFSETQ. With 0 bases removed from V and 13 bases from J, the gap between germline ends came to 13 bases. The CDR3 totals 13 residues. The CDR3 region has the DNA TGCGCCAGCAGCTTGGCCTCGGGGGGAAGACTGTTTTTT. This translates into CASSLASGGRLFF.

The table lists this clonotype with a few counts. The rearrangement links TRBV27 to TRBJ1-5, with D uncertain. The CDR3 is made up of 14 amino acids. V was cut by 3 bases and J by 9 bases, with 15 bases left in between. Germline V gene data show CDR1 as MNHEY and CDR2 as SMNVEV (reference sequence). The chain's CDR3 is CASSFVGPKGPQHF. The CDR3 bases are TGTGCCAGCAGTTTCGTAGGACCCAAAGGGCCCCAGCATTTT.

This clonotype has a handful of counts. This chain connects TRBV20-1 to TRBJ2-7; 16 nucleotides align to TRBD2. The length of the CDR3 is 15 residues. Germline V lookup: CDR1 DFQATT, CDR2 SNEGSKA (reference sequence). V gave up 4 bases and J gave up 9 bases; unmatched junction bases: 9. The chain's CDR3 is CSAIGTSGGASTQYF. The CDR3, as DNA: TGCAGTGCTATAGGGACTAGCGGGGGGGCTTCAACGCAGTACTTC.

On this clonotype: One end of the junction does not line up with germline, which may come from a read error. The chain combines TRBV5-1 with TRBJ2-1, with D perhaps TRBD1 or TRBD2 (5 bases each). CDR1 and CDR2 (germline): SGHRS, YFSETQ. There are 13 residues in the CDR3. The CDR3 protein is CASSFTGTQVFGF. CDR3 nucleotide sequence: TGCGCCAGCAGCTTTACCGGGACCCAGGTTTTCGGCTTC.

The chain is built from TRBV20-1 and TRBJ2-5; possibly TRBD2 for D (6 bases). V dropped 2 bases and J dropped 5 bases, with 12 bases sitting between them. Germline CDR1 reads DFQATT; CDR2 reads SNEGSKA (reference sequence). This CDR3 is built from 13 residues. CDR3 nucleotides: TGCAGTGCTAGACCTGCGGGGTCGGAGACCCAGTACTTC. Translation: CSARPAGSETQYF.

The gene calls are TRBV7-8 and TRBJ2-1; TRBD2 matches 14 bases. The germline V gene has CDR1 SGHVS and CDR2 FQNEAQ. The CDR3 spans 18 residues. V shed 3 bases, J shed 1 base, and the junction held 5 bases outside the gene matches. The CDR3 nucleotides are TGTGCCAGCAGCTTCCGACTAGCGGGGGGGCAATCCTACAATGAGCAGTTCTTC. Translated, it gives CASSFRLAGGQSYNEQFF. The full variable domain, in which reference TRBV7-8 and TRBJ2-1 provide the parts outside the CDR3, is GAGVSQSPRYKVAKRGQDVALRCDPISGHVSLFWYQQALGQGPEFLTYFQNEAQLDKSGLPSDRFFAERPEGSVSTLKIQRTQQEDSAVYLCASSFRLAGGQSYNEQFFGPGTRLTVL.

The chain carries TRBV10-3 and TRBJ2-2, with TRBD2 matching over 13 bases. The CDR3 loop spans 16 amino acids. V was clipped by 4 bases and J by 5 bases; unmatched bases: 4. Germline V gene data show CDR1 as ENHRY and CDR2 as SYGVKD. As DNA, the CDR3 is TGTGCCATCAGTGCTGGGACTAGCGGGATTACCGGGGAGCTGTTTTTT. It encodes CAISAGTSGITGELFF.

This chain connects TRBV7-9 to TRBJ2-7; D unclear. Germline CDR1 reads SEHNR; CDR2 reads FQNEAQ (reference sequence). The CDR3 contains 14 residues. The germline V and J ends were trimmed by 1 base and 2 bases, with 9 bases remaining between them. The CDR3 sequence is CASSLGVGTYEQYF. The CDR3, as DNA: TGTGCCAGCAGCTTAGGGGTCGGCACCTACGAGCAGTACTTC.

This sequence joins TRBV24-1 and TRBJ2-3, with 7 bases fitting TRBD1. Germline-derived CDR1 and CDR2 are KGHDR and SFDVKD. The CDR3 length is 15 residues. J lost 4 bases, V lost 5 bases, and 8 bases had no gene match. This CDR3 is CATSATGVLSDTQYF. In DNA form, the CDR3 reads TGTGCCACCAGTGCTACAGGGGTTCTCTCAGATACGCAGTATTTT.

This clonotype was seen more than once but under ten times. V gene TRBV5-1 combines with J gene TRBJ1-3; D not certain. Trimming cost V 0 bases and J 0 bases, with 7 bases left between them. This CDR3 region has 15 residues. Per the germline V gene, CDR1 is SGHRS and CDR2 is YFSETQ. The CDR3 spells CASSLEGYSGNTIYF. CDR3 DNA: TGCGCCAGCAGCTTGGAAGGGTACTCTGGAAACACCATATATTTT.

The chain uses TRBV15 and TRBJ1-1; TRBD1 aligns across 7 bases. Per the germline V gene, CDR1 is LNHNV and CDR2 is YYDKDF (reference sequence). The length of the CDR3 is 15 residues. J gave up 3 bases and V 2 bases, and 6 bases lay outside the gene matches. The CDR3 loop is CATSRPYTGDTEAFF. CDR3 coding DNA: TGTGCCACCAGCAGACCTTACACAGGGGACACTGAAGCTTTCTTT.

The chain joins TRBV25-1 to TRBJ2-1; D is undetermined. The V end lost 7 bases, the J end lost 8 bases, and 12 bases lay between the germline ends. Germline V gene sequence: CDR1 MGHDK, CDR2 SYGVNS. This CDR3 has 12 amino acids. DNA of the CDR3: TGTGCCAGCATCACCGACTGGGATGAGCAGTTCTTC. Its protein product is CASITDWDEQFF.

Many counts were recorded for this clonotype. The chain joins TRBV5-1 to TRBJ2-1; 13 positions agree with TRBD2. V shed 0 bases and J 6 bases; nucleotides not matched to a gene: 9. CDR1 is SGHRS, CDR2 YFSETQ, per germline. This CDR3 is built from 18 residues. CDR3 in amino acids: CASSLGLAGGGYFNEQFF. The DNA for the CDR3 is TGCGCCAGCAGCTTGGGACTAGCGGGAGGAGGTTATTTCAATGAGCAGTTCTTC.

This clonotype appeared a few times. The rearrangement links TRBV7-9 to TRBJ1-5; no definite D call. Germline CDR1 SEHNR, CDR2 FQNEAQ (reference sequence). The CDR3 is 12 residues long. V gave up 5 bases and J gave up 3 bases, with 5 bases separating them. CDR3 protein: CASSEPNQPQHF. CDR3 bases: TGTGCCAGCAGCGAGCCCAATCAGCCCCAGCATTTT.

This clonotype was picked up a small number of times. The CDR3 DNA is TGCGCCAGCAGCTTGGAGCGGGGGACAAACACTGAAGCTTTCTTT. Encoded protein: CASSLERGTNTEAFF. The V and J genes are TRBV5-1 and TRBJ1-1; a weak D match, TRBD1 (6 bases). CDR3 length equals 15 residues. Germline V gives CDR1 SGHRS, CDR2 YFSETQ. The V end was cut by 0 bases, the J end by 2 bases, with 11 bases between.

Only a few counts were recorded for this clonotype. The V gene is TRBV20-1, the J gene TRBJ1-5; TRBD1 matches at 7 bases. After removal of 3 bases from V and 0 bases from J, the junction contained 8 bases not matched to a gene. This CDR3 region has 16 residues. The germline CDR1 and CDR2 sequences are DFQATT and SNEGSKA (reference sequence). The CDR3 is CSASQTGLYSNQPQHF. DNA of the CDR3: TGCAGTGCTAGCCAGACAGGGTTGTATAGCAATCAGCCCCAGCATTTT.

This chain connects TRBV3-1 to TRBJ2-1; 8 nucleotides line up with TRBD1. Per germline, CDR1 LGHDT and CDR2 YNNKEL (reference sequence). The CDR3 totals 13 residues. V shed 8 bases and J 0 bases; nucleotides not matched to a gene: 0. This CDR3 reads CASGQGSYNEQFF. The CDR3, as DNA: TGTGCCAGCGGACAGGGCTCCTACAATGAGCAGTTCTTC.

The CDR3: CATAGAGEQFF. CDR3 DNA sequence: TGTGCCACCGCGGGGGCAGGTGAGCAGTTCTTC. The chain has TRBV24-1 and TRBJ2-1; TRBD2 might be the D (7 bases). V lost 9 bases, J lost 9 bases, and 11 bases lay in between. Germline loops: CDR1 KGHDR, CDR2 SFDVKD. There are 11 residues in the CDR3.

This clonotype was recorded a few times. This sequence joins TRBV6-2 or TRBV6-3 and TRBJ2-7; TRBD2 aligns across 9 bases. The germline CDR1 and CDR2 sequences are MNHEY and SVGEGT. V lost 6 bases to trimming and J lost 6 bases; unmatched junction nucleotides: 9. The CDR3 has 14 residues. The CDR3 here is CASSRSGSTGEQYF. CDR3 DNA sequence: TGTGCCAGCAGCCGTAGCGGGAGCACCGGCGAGCAGTACTTC.